These T cell receptor beta chains were read from a single sample in a study of molecular identifiers for immune sequencing clone quantification. One entry per CDR3 protein results from TCRdb running MiXCR on the PCR reads. The profile covers under 650,000 distinct CDR3 sequences, with 20% appearing a single time and roughly 0.83% taken by the ten largest. Sequenced material: naive CD8+ T cells from blood, with Jurkat cell RNA spiked in. These TCRs come from a human donor in good health. Some libraries in this study had Jurkat cell RNA spiked in. Each CDR3 is given with its conserved first and last residue. The D gene is left open where the match is weak. A clone size is listed for some rows: how often the clone was seen (once, few, many), or a class if it is expanded.

-,TRBJ1-3,-,TRBV19,CASSIGGSGNTIYF,TGTGCCAGTAGTATCGGGGGCTCTGGAAACACCATATATTTT
many,TRBJ1-3,-,TRBV30,CAWTHVHTIYF,TGTGCCTGGACCCACGTCCACACCATATATTTT
few,TRBJ2-3,-,TRBV20-1,CSARQLRDLTDTQYF,TGCAGTGCTAGGCAACTCCGGGACCTCACAGATACGCAGTATTTT
-,TRBJ2-7,-,TRBV29-1,CSVELGGTGYEQYF,TGCAGCGTTGAACTTGGGGGGACCGGATACGAGCAGTACTTC
many,TRBJ2-3,-,TRBV7-6,CASSSTGLDTDTQYF,TGTGCCAGCAGCTCGACGGGGCTAGACACAGATACGCAGTATTTT
many,TRBJ2-3,-,TRBV9,CASSVDGTRGLSTDTQYF,TGTGCCAGCAGCGTAGATGGGACCAGGGGACTTAGCACAGATACGCAGTATTTT
many,TRBJ1-1,-,TRBV4-1,CASSPEPGWNTEAFF,TGCGCCAGCAGCCCTGAACCAGGATGGAACACTGAAGCTTTCTTT
many,TRBJ1-2,-,TRBV10-3,CAITRDGNYGYTF,TGTGCCATCACCCGGGACGGTAACTATGGCTACACCTTC
few,TRBJ2-1,-,TRBV25-1,CASSEYYNEQFF,TGTGCCAGCAGTGAATATTACAATGAGCAGTTCTTC
few,TRBJ1-1,-,TRBV4-3,CASSQDRYMRGGTEAFF,TGCGCCAGCAGCCAAGACCGATATATGAGGGGAGGAACTGAAGCTTTCTTT
-,TRBJ2-6,-,TRBV30,CAWSLGVGANVLTF,TGTGCCTGGAGTTTGGGGGTAGGGGCCAACGTCCTGACTTTC
few,TRBJ2-2,TRBD1,TRBV29-1,CSVDGQGTGELFF,TGCAGCGTTGATGGACAGGGGACCGGGGAGCTGTTTTTT
many,TRBJ1-1,TRBD1,TRBV5-6,CASSLITGGADTEAFF,TGTGCCAGCAGCTTAATTACAGGGGGCGCGGACACTGAAGCTTTCTTT
-,TRBJ2-7,-,TRBV9,CASSDRDGLDYEQYF,TGTGCCAGCAGCGACCGGGACGGCTTAGACTACGAGCAGTACTTC
many,TRBJ2-3,-,TRBV13,CASSPPLVDTQYF,TGTGCCAGCAGCCCCCCCCTTGTCGATACGCAGTATTTT
many,TRBJ1-1,-,TRBV7-6,CASSLGGEGEAFF,TGTGCCAGCAGCTTAGGTGGAGAGGGCGAGGCTTTCTTT
many,TRBJ1-3,TRBD1,TRBV7-8,CASTYIGQGGRSGNTIYF,TGTGCCAGCACGTACATCGGACAGGGGGGCCGGTCTGGAAACACCATATATTTT
many,TRBJ2-3,-,TRBV10-3,CAISAPLTDTQYF,TGTGCCATCAGTGCGCCCCTCACAGATACGCAGTATTTT
many,TRBJ2-2,TRBD2,TRBV3-1,CASSQDLSQRGRTGELFF,TGTGCCAGCAGCCAAGATCTGTCCCAGCGGGGGCGCACCGGGGAGCTGTTTTTT
few,TRBJ2-3,TRBD2,TRBV6-2/TRBV6-3,CASSLNHGLANVDTQYF,TGTGCCAGCAGCCTAAATCACGGACTAGCGAATGTAGATACGCAGTATTTT
many,TRBJ2-7,TRBD2,TRBV7-2,CASSLGPAGVSHEQYF,TGTGCCAGCAGCTTAGGCCCAGCGGGAGTATCCCACGAGCAGTACTTC
many,TRBJ2-3,TRBD2,TRBV6-5,CASSRGLAGGTDTQYF,TGTGCCAGCAGTCGCGGACTAGCGGGAGGGACAGATACGCAGTATTTT